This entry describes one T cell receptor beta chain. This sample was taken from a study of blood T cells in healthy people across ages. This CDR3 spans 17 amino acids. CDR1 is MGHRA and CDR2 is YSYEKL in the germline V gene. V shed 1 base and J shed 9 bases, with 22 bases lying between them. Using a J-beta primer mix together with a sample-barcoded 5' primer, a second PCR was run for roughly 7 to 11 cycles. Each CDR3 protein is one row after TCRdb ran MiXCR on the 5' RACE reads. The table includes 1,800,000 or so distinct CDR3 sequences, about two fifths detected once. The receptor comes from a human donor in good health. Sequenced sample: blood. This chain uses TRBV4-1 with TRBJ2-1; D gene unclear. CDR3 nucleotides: TGCGCCAGCAGCCAAGCACCGCTAGGCGTCAAGCATTCTGAGCAGTTCTTC. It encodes CASSQAPLGVKHSEQFF.